The subject of this entry is one T cell receptor (beta chain). Only healthy Caucasians were enrolled as donors. The sample originates from a study of identical twins. Each cDNA held unique molecular identifiers, and template switching gave it a universal primer site. MiXCR, run by TCRdb on the 5' RACE reads, gives a single entry per CDR3 protein. This repertoire shows more than 400,000 distinct CDR3 sequences, 12% to 15% found once; its top ten account for 0.35% to 0.45%. CDR1 and CDR2 from the germline V gene are DFQATT and SNEGSKA (reference sequence). V dropped 3 bases and J dropped 5 bases, with 19 bases sitting between them. The length of the CDR3 is 15 residues. The same data also went into a second study, on yellow fever vaccine responses in identical twins. That study reports: After vaccination, twins' T cell response reportedly seemed partly convergent, partly personalized.

What was sequenced was CD4+ T cells sorted from blood. J is TRBJ2-5 and V is TRBV20-1; D unclear. This sequence originates from a woman in her late teens or twenties in good health. CDR3 in amino acids: CSARGMDGLGETQYF. The CDR3 DNA reads as TGCAGTGCTAGGGGGATGGACGGCCTCGGGGAGACCCAGTACTTC.